The rows below give T cell receptor beta chains drawn from one sample of a study of blood T cell repertoires in COVID-19. Profiled with immunoSEQ multiplex PCR; TCRdb holds only in-frame clones, not every one. The sample records 140,000 to 150,000 clones, roughly 79% being singletons. Source material: peripheral blood. The receptors originated from a woman aged 60-75 years with acute or convalescent COVID-19. Each CDR3 is given without its conserved first and last residue. Fields, in order: D gene, V gene, clone size, CDR3 protein. D genes are given only for firm matches. The size of a clone is reported for some rows only, either as once, few or many, or as a class for expanded clones.

TRBD1	TRBV28	NA	ASSSTTGLSNTIY
NA	TRBV15	NA	ATSRDQGYITEQY
NA	TRBV27	NA	ASSRGYEQY
NA	TRBV3-1/TRBV3-2	NA	ASSQTGRPGTDTQY
NA	TRBV28	NA	ASSLTATQGATEAF
TRBD1	TRBV6-5	NA	ASSPDRGEAGKLF
TRBD2	TRBV27	NA	ASSLVRLAGISTDTQY
NA	TRBV18	NA	ASSPQAFNQPQH
TRBD2	TRBV9	NA	ASSPGLAGVGEQF
TRBD2	TRBV10-3	few	AVSTSGSLAEQY
NA	TRBV18	once	ASSLKEEHYEQY
NA	TRBV29-1	NA	SVAIGIRDTYNEQF
TRBD2	TRBV5-1	NA	ASTREVSANEQF
TRBD2	TRBV25-1	NA	ASSKAAGEETQY
NA	TRBV7-9	few	ASSVEGNYEQY
TRBD2	TRBV5-1	NA	ASRTSGRETGELF
NA	TRBV6-5	NA	ASSLTGRGEQY
TRBD2	TRBV19	few	ASTPGLVTTDTQY
TRBD1	TRBV19	NA	ASSSRDRGYSNQPQH
NA	TRBV19	NA	ASSIGQGSTNEKLF
TRBD2	TRBV28	NA	ASSSILLAGPYNEQF
NA	TRBV19	NA	ASKPSDSPGNTIY
NA	TRBV14	NA	ASSPVSLAMNTEAF
NA	TRBV30	once	ACYRDISYEQY
NA	TRBV9	few	ASSVDGVVTGELF
TRBD1	TRBV2	NA	ASSEGTGSPNQPQH
NA	TRBV2	NA	ASRVDINQPQH
NA	TRBV7-9	NA	ASSLGGEAF
NA	TRBV27	NA	ASSLREQQF
NA	TRBV11-2	NA	ASSSPRNRTAADSNTGELF
NA	TRBV28	NA	ASSGYSGALH
NA	TRBV30	NA	AWSVRVGGTNGYT
NA	TRBV5-1	NA	ASSEGGKVDTQY
TRBD2	TRBV6-6	once	ASSIEGLAALRRVAYEQY
NA	TRBV7-9	NA	ASSQEGGGGQPQH
TRBD2	TRBV19	NA	ASSIFMGGSYNEQF
NA	TRBV20-1	NA	SASYPGGTGELF
TRBD2	TRBV24-1	NA	ATSDYGLAGESGELF
TRBD1	TRBV4-1	NA	ASSHRQGLNTGELF
NA	TRBV3-1/TRBV3-2	once	ASSQGAGAYGYT
NA	TRBV29-1	NA	SAADSTYEQY
TRBD2	TRBV4-1	once	ASSPDGEGIETQY
NA	TRBV4-1	NA	ASSQGWDWVPDTQY
NA	TRBV2	once	ASSEFRSFGETQY
NA	TRBV28	NA	ASSFLSGTDTQY
TRBD2	TRBV6-4	NA	ASSDSGRDVQF
TRBD1	TRBV27	NA	ASSSGTGILSDTQY
NA	TRBV5-6	NA	ASSLVGAGRAEAF
NA	TRBV28	NA	ASSFSHPYEQY
TRBD2	TRBV7-2	NA	ASSLYRTSGTGGELF
NA	TRBV6-5	NA	ASSWTDRSTNEKLF
NA	TRBV11-2	NA	ASSSTGRRETQY
TRBD1	TRBV6-5	few	ASRRDRGYGYT
NA	TRBV18	NA	ASSGAVAKNIQY
TRBD1	TRBV7-3	NA	ASSLSSGGAQY